A single sample gave rise to the 12 T cell receptor beta chains below, sequenced in a study of blood T cell repertoires in COVID-19. Libraries were prepared by immunoSEQ multiplex PCR; TCRdb keeps only in-frame clonotypes and omits some of them. The data show under 250,000 clones, more than 75% seen once. The sequenced sample was peripheral blood. These receptor sequences come from an older woman with COVID-19, enrolled during active disease.

The chain carries TRBV7-2 and TRBJ1-2; D remains ambiguous. The germline gives CDR1 SGHTA, CDR2 FQGNSA. Trimming took off 2 bases at V and 7 bases at J, with 11 bases between the two ends. This CDR3 has 13 residues. The CDR3 sequence: CASSLLWAGGYTF. The CDR3 DNA is TGTGCCAGCAGCTTATTATGGGCGGGTGGCTACACCTTC.

The gene calls are TRBV6-5 and TRBJ2-1; 7 bases map to TRBD1. Germline V gene sequence: CDR1 MNHEY, CDR2 SVGAGI. The V gene end was trimmed by 0 bases and the J gene end by 4 bases; junction bases not matched to a gene: 6. The CDR3 has 16 residues. CDR3 DNA sequence: TGTGCCAGCAGTTACTCGGGGCAGGGGGTTTACAATGAGCAGTTCTTC. It is translated as CASSYSGQGVYNEQFF.

As to this clone: Other nucleotide sequences in the sample specify the same CDR3. V gene TRBV7-2 combines with J gene TRBJ1-5; the match to TRBD1 covers 9 bases. Germline values: CDR1 SGHTA, CDR2 FQGNSA. Unmatched junction bases numbered 1, after V lost 3 bases and J lost 4 bases. The CDR3 extends over 14 amino acids. In nucleotides, the CDR3 is TGTGCCAGCAGCTTGGACAGGGGAAATCAGCCCCAGCATTTT. Protein product: CASSLDRGNQPQHF.

The chain uses TRBV10-3 and TRBJ2-5, with a tentative D call TRBD1 (6 bases). CDR1 ENHRY and CDR2 SYGVKD come from the germline V gene. Trimming pared 5 bases from V and 6 bases from J, leaving 16 bases between. The CDR3 covers 14 residues. CDR3 in DNA: TGTGCCATCAGTCCCGGGACAAAAGACAAGACCCAGTACTTC. This encodes CAISPGTKDKTQYF.

The chain recombines TRBV27 with TRBJ2-2; TRBD2 matches at 13 bases. Germline values: CDR1 MNHEY, CDR2 SMNVEV (reference sequence). The CDR3 is made up of 16 amino acids. The J segment lost 5 bases and the V segment lost 5 bases, leaving 5 bases of the junction unmatched. This CDR3 is CASSPRLAGGTGELFF. The CDR3 DNA reads TGTGCCAGCAGTCCCAGACTAGCGGGAGGAACCGGGGAGCTGTTTTTT.

This rearrangement joins TRBV28 to TRBJ2-6, with D perhaps matching TRBD2 (6 bases). CDR1 is MDHEN, CDR2 SYDVKM, per germline. The V gene lost 4 bases and the J gene lost 1 base, with 11 bases spanning the gap. The CDR3 runs 16 residues. CDR3 loop: CASSSLGTSGANVLTF. DNA for the CDR3: TGTGCCAGCAGTTCCCTCGGGACTTCTGGGGCCAACGTCCTGACTTTC.

The chain recombines TRBV9 with TRBJ2-2, with 11 bases matching TRBD2. Germline CDR1 SGDLS, CDR2 YYNGEE. V lost 0 bases, J lost 4 bases, and 5 bases stayed unmatched. The CDR3 consists of 17 residues. CDR3 sequence: CASSVVGLAGRTGELFF. The CDR3, as DNA: TGTGCCAGCAGCGTAGTCGGACTAGCGGGCCGCACCGGGGAGCTGTTTTTT.

As regards this clone: Other DNA sequences in the sample encode the same CDR3. The genes are TRBV28 and TRBJ1-5, with a possible D match to TRBD1 (5 bases). The germline V gene encodes CDR1 MDHEN and CDR2 SYDVKM. V was clipped by 6 bases and J by 0 bases, with 9 bases between them. The CDR3 extends over 14 amino acids. The DNA for the CDR3 is TGTGCCAGCAGCTCACAGGTTAGCAATCAGCCCCAGCATTTT. Protein product: CASSSQVSNQPQHF.

This clone was counted between two and nine times. V and J are TRBV2 and TRBJ2-7; 8 nucleotides agree with TRBD1. The CDR3 runs 15 residues. Trimming at V came to 5 bases and at J to 4 bases, leaving 10 bases not matched to a gene. Germline V CDR1 and CDR2: SNHLY, FYNNEI. In nucleotides, the CDR3 is TGTGCCAGCAGTCCCCCGGGACAGGACCTTTACGAGCAGTACTTC. Translated: CASSPPGQDLYEQYF.

The chain carries TRBV11-2 and TRBJ1-1, with D hard to call. The CDR3 covers 13 residues. The V and J ends lost 1 base and 1 base respectively, with 4 bases between them. Germline CDR1 SGHAT, CDR2 FQNNGV. The CDR3 coding sequence is TGTGCCAGCAGCTTAGGGAGGAACACTGAAGCTTTCTTT. Amino acids: CASSLGRNTEAFF. Filled out from reference TRBV11-2 and TRBJ1-1, the complete variable domain reads EAGVAQSPRYKIIEKRQSVAFWCNPISGHATLYWYQQILGQGPKLLIQFQNNGVVDDSQLPKDRFSAERLKGVDSTLKIQPAKLEDSAVYLCASSLGRNTEAFFGQGTRLTVV.

The table lists this clone with a count of one. V is TRBV11-2 and J is TRBJ1-1; TRBD1 is a possible D gene (5 bases). Germline V gene lookup returns CDR1 SGHAT and CDR2 FQNNGV. CDR3 size: 16 residues. V was trimmed by 4 bases and J by 8 bases, leaving 23 bases between them. The CDR3 here is CASSSPADRSRTEAFF. The DNA for the CDR3 is TGTGCCAGCAGCTCCCCCGCAGACAGATCCAGGACCGAAGCTTTCTTT.

The V and J genes are TRBV3-1 (or the pseudogene TRBV3-2) and TRBJ1-2; D is ambiguous. Trimming shortened V by 1 base and J by 8 bases, and 5 bases separated the two germline ends. Germline lookup yields CDR1 LGHDT and CDR2 YNNKEL (reference sequence). The CDR3 has 11 amino acids. CDR3 protein: CASSQGLGYTF. CDR3 in DNA: TGTGCCAGCAGCCAAGGTTTAGGCTACACCTTC.